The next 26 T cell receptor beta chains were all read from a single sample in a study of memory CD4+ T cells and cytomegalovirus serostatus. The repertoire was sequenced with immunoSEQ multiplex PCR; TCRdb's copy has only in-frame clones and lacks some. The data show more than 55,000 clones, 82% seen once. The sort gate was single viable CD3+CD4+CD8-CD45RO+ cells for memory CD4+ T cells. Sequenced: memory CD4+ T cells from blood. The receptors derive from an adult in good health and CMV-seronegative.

This CDR3 reads CASSWGSGNTGELFF. Here the CDR3 DNA reads TGCGCCAGCAGCTGGGGTTCAGGAAACACCGGGGAGCTGTTTTTT. The rearrangement links TRBV5-1 to TRBJ2-2; D remains ambiguous. The CDR3 extends over 15 amino acids. V was clipped by 3 bases and J by 2 bases, with 11 bases between them. The germline V gene has CDR1 SGHRS and CDR2 YFSETQ.

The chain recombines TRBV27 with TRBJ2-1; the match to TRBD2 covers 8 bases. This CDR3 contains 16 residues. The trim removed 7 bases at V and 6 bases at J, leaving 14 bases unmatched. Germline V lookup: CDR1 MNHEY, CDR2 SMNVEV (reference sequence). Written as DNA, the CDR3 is TGTGCCAGCACCCTCTCCTCCGGGAGGGCCGGCAATGAGCAGTTCTTC. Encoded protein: CASTLSSGRAGNEQFF.

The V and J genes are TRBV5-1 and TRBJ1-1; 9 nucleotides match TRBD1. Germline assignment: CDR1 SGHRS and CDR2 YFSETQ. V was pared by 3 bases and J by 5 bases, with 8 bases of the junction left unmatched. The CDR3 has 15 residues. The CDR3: CASSSIQGARTEAFF. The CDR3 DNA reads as TGCGCCAGCAGCTCTATACAGGGGGCGAGGACTGAAGCTTTCTTT.

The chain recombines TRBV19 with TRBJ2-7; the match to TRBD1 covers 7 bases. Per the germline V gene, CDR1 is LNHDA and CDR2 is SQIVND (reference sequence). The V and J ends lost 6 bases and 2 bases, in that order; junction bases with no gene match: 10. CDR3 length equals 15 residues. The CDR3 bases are TGTGCCAGTAGCATCACAGGGGTCGGCCCCTACGAGCAGTACTTC. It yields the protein CASSITGVGPYEQYF.

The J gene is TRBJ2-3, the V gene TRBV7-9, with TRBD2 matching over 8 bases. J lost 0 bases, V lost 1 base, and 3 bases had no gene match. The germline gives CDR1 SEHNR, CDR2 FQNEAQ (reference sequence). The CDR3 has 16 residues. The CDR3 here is CASSLDRGGSTDTQYF. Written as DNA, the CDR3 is TGTGCCAGCAGCTTAGATCGGGGGGGAAGCACAGATACGCAGTATTTT.

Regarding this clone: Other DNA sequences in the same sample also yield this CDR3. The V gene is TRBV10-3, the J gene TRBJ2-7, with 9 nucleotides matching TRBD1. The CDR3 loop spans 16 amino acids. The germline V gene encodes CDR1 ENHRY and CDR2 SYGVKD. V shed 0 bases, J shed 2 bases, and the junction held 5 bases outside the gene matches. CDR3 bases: TGTGCCATCAGTGAGTCCCCCGGGACAGGGCCCTACGAGCAGTACTTC. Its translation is CAISESPGTGPYEQYF.

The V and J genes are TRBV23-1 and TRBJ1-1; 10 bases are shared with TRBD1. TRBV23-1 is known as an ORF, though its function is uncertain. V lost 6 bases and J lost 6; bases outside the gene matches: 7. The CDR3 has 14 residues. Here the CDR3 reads CASSPGQGMAEAFF. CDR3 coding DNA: TGCGCCAGCAGCCCGGGACAGGGGATGGCTGAAGCTTTCTTT.

The CDR3 region has the DNA TGTGCCAGCAGCTTAGGCGGGACAGAATTCAGGGGCTACACCTTC. This codes for CASSLGGTEFRGYTF. The V and J genes are TRBV7-9 and TRBJ1-2, with 7 positions matching TRBD1. Germline V gives CDR1 SEHNR, CDR2 FQNEAQ (reference sequence). Trimming cost V 1 base and J 8 bases; bases outside gene matches: 10. The CDR3 runs 15 residues.

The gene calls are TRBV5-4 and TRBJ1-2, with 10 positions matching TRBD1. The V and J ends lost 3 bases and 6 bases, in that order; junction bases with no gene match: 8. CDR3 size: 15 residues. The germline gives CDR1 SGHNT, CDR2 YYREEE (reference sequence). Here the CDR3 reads CASSWEGTGVNGYTF. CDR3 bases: TGTGCCAGCAGCTGGGAGGGGACAGGGGTGAATGGCTACACCTTC.

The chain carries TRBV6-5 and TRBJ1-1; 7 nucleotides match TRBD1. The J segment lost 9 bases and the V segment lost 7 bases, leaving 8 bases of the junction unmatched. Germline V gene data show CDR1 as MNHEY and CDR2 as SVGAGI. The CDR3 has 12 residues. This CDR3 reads CASKTGQQKAFF. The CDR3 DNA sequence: TGTGCCAGCAAAACGGGACAGCAAAAAGCTTTCTTT.

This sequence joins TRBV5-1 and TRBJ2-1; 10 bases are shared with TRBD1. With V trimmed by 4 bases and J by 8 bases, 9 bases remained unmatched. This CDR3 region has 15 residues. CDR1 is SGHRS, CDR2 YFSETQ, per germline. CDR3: CASSATGTGADEQFF. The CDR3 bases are TGCGCCAGCAGCGCCACCGGGACAGGGGCCGATGAGCAGTTCTTC.

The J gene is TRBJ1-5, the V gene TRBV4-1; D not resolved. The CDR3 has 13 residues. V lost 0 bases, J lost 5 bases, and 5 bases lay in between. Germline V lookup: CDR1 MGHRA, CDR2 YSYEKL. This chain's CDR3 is CASSQDLDQPQHF. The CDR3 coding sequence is TGCGCCAGCAGCCAAGATTTGGATCAGCCCCAGCATTTT.

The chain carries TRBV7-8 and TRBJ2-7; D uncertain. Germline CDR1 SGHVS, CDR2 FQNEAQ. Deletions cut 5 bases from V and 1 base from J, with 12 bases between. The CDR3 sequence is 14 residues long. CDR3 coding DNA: TGTGCCAGCAGCCCAACAGAACTGTCCTACGAGCAGTACTTC. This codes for CASSPTELSYEQYF.

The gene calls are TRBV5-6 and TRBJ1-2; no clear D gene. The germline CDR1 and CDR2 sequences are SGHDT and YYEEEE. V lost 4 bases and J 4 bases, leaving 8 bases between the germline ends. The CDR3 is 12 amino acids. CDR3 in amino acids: CASSGGLYGYTF. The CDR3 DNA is TGTGCCAGCAGCGGAGGGCTCTATGGCTACACCTTC.

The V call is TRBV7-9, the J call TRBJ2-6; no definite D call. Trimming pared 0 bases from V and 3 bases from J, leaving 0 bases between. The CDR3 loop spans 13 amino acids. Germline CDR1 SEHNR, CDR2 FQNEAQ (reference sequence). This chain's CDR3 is CASSLAGANVLTF. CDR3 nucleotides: TGTGCCAGCAGCTTAGCTGGGGCCAACGTCCTGACTTTC.

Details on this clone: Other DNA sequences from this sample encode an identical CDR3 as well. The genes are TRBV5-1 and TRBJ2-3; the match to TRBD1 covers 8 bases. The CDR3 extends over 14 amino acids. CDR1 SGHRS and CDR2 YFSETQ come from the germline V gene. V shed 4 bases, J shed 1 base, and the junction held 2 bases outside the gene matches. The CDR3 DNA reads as TGCGCCAGCAGCCGGGGACAGGGCACAGATACGCAGTATTTT. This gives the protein CASSRGQGTDTQYF.

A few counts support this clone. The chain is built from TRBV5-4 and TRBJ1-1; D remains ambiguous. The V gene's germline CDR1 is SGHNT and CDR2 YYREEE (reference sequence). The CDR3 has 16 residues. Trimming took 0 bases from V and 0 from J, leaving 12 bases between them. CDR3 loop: CASSLASGRVNTEAFF. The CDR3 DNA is TGTGCCAGCAGCTTGGCCTCTGGACGGGTGAACACTGAAGCTTTCTTT.

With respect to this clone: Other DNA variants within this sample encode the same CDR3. CDR3 protein: CASSPLSGANVLTF. The DNA of the CDR3 is TGTGCCAGCTCACCACTCTCTGGGGCCAACGTCCTGACTTTC. The rearrangement links TRBV18 to TRBJ2-6, with D unclear. The CDR3 covers 14 residues. Germline values: CDR1 KGHSH, CDR2 LQKENI. The V end was cut by 1 base, the J end by 0 bases, with 1 base between. The complete variable domain, with remaining parts taken from reference TRBV18 and TRBJ2-6, reads NAGVMQNPRHLVRRRGQEARLRCSPMKGHSHVYWYRQLPEEGLKFMVYLQKENIIDESGMPKERFSAEFPKEGPSILRIQQVVRGDSAAYFCASSPLSGANVLTFGAGSRLTVL.

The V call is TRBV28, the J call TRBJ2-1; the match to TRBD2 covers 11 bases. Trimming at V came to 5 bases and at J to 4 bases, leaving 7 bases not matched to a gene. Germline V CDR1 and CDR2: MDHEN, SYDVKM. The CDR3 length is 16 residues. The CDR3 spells CASSVGGTSGYNEQFF. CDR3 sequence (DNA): TGTGCCAGCAGTGTGGGGGGGACTAGCGGATACAATGAGCAGTTCTTC.

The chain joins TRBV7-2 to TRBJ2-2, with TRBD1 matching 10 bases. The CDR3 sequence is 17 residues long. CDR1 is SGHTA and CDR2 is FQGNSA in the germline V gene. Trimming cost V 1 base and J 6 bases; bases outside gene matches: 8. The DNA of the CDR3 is TGTGCCAGCAGCTTAGTAAAGGGACAGGGGTATCCCGGGGAGCTGTTTTTT. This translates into CASSLVKGQGYPGELFF.

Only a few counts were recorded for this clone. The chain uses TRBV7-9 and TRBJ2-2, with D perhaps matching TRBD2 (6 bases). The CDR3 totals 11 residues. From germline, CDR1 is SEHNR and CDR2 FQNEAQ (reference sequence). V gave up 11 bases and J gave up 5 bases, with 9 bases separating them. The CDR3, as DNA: TGTGCCGGAGGGGTGACCGGGGAGCTGTTTTTT. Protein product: CAGGVTGELFF.

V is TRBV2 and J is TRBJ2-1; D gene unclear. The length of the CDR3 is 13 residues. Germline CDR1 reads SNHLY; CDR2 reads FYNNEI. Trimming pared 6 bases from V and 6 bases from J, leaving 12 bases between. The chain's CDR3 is CASRYDEPNEQFF. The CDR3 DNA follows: TGTGCCAGCAGGTACGATGAACCCAATGAGCAGTTCTTC.

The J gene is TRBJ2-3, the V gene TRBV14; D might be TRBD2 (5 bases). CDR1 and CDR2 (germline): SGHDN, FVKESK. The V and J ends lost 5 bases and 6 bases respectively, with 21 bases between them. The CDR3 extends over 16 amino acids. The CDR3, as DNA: TGTGCCAGCAGCGCACGTCGGGGTGCGACGGTGGATACGCAGTATTTT. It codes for CASSARRGATVDTQYF.

The CDR3 DNA reads TGTGCCTCCACCCGACAGATTAACACCGGGGAGCTGTTTTTT. Encoded protein: CASTRQINTGELFF. The chain carries TRBV6-1 and TRBJ2-2, with a tentative D call TRBD1 (5 bases). V was shortened by 11 bases and J by 2 bases, with 15 bases between the two germline ends. The CDR3 length is 14 residues. The germline CDR1 and CDR2 sequences are MNHNS and SASEGT.

The CDR3 coding sequence is TGTGCCAGCAGTGATATCCAGGGCTCCTACAATGAGCAGTTCTTC. Its translation: CASSDIQGSYNEQFF. The genes are TRBV2 and TRBJ2-1; D possibly corresponds to TRBD1 (5 bases). Germline CDR1 and CDR2: SNHLY and FYNNEI. V was pared by 3 bases and J by 0 bases, with 9 bases between. CDR3 size: 15 residues.

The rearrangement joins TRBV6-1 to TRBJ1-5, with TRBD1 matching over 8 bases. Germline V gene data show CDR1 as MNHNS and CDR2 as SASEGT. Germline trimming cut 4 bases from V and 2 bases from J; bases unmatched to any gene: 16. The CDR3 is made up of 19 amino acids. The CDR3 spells CASSGAYRGAGKGNQPQHF. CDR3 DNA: TGTGCCAGCAGTGGAGCTTACAGGGGGGCCGGCAAAGGCAATCAGCCCCAGCATTTT.